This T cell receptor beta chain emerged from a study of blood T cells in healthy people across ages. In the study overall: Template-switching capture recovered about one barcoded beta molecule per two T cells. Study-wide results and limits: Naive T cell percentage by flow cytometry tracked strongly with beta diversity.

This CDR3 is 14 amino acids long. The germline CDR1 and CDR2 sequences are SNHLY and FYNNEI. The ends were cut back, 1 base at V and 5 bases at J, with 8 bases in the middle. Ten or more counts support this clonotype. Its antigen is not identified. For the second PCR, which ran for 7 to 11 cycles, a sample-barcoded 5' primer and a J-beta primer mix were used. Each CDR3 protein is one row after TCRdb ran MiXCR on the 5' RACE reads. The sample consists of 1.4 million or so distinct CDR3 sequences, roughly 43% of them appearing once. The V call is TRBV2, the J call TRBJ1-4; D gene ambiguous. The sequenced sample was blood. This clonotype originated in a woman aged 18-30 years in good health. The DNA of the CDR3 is TGTGCCAGCAGTGAAGTAGATGGAAATGAAAAACTGTTTTTT. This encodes CASSEVDGNEKLFF.